This T cell receptor beta chain was recovered during a study of cytomegalovirus exposure and HLA in healthy donors. Amplification used 60 Vbeta primers and 13 Jbeta primers. Assay used: immunoSEQ multiplex PCR; TCRdb lists only in-frame clones, some missing. This table has about 160,000 clones, roughly four fifths appearing once. Sequencing used PBMCs. The clonotype was recovered from a man aged 50 to 59 in good health and CMV-seropositive.

The chain's CDR3 is CASSQNPSGGENTGELFF. CDR3 nucleotide sequence: TGCGCCAGCAGCCAAAATCCTAGCGGGGGGGAGAACACCGGGGAGCTGTTTTTT. The V and J genes are TRBV4-3 and TRBJ2-2, with TRBD2 matching 12 bases. CDR1 is LGHNA, CDR2 YSLEER, per germline. J lost 1 base, V lost 2 bases, and 5 bases had no gene match. The length of the CDR3 is 18 residues.